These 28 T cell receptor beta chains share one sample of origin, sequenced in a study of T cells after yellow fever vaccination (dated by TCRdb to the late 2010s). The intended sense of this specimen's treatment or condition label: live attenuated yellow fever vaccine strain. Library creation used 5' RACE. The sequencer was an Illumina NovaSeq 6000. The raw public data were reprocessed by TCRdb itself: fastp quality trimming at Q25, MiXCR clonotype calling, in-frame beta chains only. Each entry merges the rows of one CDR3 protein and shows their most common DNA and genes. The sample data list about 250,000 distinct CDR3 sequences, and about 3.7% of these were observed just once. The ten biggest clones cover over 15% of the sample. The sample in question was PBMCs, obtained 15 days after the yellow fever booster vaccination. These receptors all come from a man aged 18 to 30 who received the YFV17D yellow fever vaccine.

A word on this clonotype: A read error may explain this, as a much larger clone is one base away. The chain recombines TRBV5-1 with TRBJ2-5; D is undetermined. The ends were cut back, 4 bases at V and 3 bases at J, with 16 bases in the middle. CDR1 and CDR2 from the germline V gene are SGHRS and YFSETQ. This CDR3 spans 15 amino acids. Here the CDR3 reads CASSPQSVVEETQYF. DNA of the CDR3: TGCGCCAGCAGCCCCCAGAGCGTGGTGGAAGAGACCCAGTACTTC. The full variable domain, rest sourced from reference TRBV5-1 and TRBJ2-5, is KAGVTQTPRYLIKTRGQQVTLSCSPISGHRSVSWYQQTPGQGLQFLFEYFSETQRNKGNFPGRFSGRQFSNSRSEMNVSTLELGDSALYLCASSPQSVVEETQYFGPGTRLLVL.

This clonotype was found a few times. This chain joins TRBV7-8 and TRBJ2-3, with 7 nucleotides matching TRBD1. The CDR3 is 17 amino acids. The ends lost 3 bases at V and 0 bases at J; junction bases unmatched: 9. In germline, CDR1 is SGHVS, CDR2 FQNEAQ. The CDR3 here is CASSFRGGRQSTDTQYF. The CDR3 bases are TGTGCCAGCAGCTTTAGAGGGGGCAGGCAGAGCACAGATACGCAGTATTTT.

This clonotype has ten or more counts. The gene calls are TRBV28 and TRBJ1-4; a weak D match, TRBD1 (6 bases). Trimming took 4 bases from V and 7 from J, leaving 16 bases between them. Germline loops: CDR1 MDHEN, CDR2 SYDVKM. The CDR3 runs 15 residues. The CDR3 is CASSSSTGGFEKLFF. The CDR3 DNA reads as TGTGCCAGCAGTTCGTCGACAGGAGGCTTTGAAAAACTGTTTTTT. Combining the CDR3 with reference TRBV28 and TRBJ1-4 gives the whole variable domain DVKVTQSSRYLVKRTGEKVFLECVQDMDHENMFWYRQDPGLGLRLIYFSYDVKMKEKGDIPEGYSVSREKKERFSLILESASTNQTSMYLCASSSSTGGFEKLFFGSGTQLSVL.

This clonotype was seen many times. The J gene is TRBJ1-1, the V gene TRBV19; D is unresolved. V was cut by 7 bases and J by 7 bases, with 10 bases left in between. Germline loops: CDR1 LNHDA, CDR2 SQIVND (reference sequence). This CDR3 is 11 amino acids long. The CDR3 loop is CASTLDGEAFF. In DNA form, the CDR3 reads TGTGCCAGTACTCTGGACGGTGAAGCTTTCTTT.

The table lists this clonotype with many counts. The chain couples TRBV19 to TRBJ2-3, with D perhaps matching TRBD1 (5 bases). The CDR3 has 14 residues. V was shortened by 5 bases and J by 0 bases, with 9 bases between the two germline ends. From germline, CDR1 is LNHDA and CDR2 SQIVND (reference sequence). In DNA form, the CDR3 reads TGTGCCAGTAGTGCGACAGCCAGCACAGATACGCAGTATTTT. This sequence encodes CASSATASTDTQYF.

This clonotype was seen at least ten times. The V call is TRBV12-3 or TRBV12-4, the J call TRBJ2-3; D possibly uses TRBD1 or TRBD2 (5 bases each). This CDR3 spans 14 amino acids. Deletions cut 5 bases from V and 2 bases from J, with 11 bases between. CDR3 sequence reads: CASSAQGATDTQYF. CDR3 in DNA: TGTGCCAGCAGTGCCCAGGGAGCCACAGATACGCAGTATTTT.

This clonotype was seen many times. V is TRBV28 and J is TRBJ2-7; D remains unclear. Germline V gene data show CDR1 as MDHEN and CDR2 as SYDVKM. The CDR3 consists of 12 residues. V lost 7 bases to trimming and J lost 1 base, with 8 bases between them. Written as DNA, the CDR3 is TGTGCCAGCACAGGCCGTTCCTACGAGCAGTACTTC. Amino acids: CASTGRSYEQYF.

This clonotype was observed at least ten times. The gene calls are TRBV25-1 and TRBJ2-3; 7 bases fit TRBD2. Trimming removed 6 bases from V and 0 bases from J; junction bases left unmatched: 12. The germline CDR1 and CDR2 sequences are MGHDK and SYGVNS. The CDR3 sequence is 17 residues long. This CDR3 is CASSPRRGLTSTDTQYF. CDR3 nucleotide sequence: TGTGCCAGCAGCCCTCGGCGGGGGTTGACTAGCACAGATACGCAGTATTTT.

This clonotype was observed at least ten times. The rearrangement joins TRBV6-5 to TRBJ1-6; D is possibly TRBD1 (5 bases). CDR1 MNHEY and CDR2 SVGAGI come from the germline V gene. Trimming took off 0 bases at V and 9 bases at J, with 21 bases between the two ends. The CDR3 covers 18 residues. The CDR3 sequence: CASSYSSWNSGGASPLHF. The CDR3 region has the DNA TGTGCCAGCAGTTACTCCTCGTGGAACAGCGGGGGAGCTTCACCCCTCCACTTT.

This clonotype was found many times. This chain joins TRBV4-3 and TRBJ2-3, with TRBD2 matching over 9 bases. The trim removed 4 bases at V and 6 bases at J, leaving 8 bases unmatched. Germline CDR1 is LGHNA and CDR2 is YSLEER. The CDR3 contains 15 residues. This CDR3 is CASSPSGDTGDTQYF. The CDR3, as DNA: TGCGCCAGCAGCCCTAGCGGGGATACGGGCGATACGCAGTATTTT.

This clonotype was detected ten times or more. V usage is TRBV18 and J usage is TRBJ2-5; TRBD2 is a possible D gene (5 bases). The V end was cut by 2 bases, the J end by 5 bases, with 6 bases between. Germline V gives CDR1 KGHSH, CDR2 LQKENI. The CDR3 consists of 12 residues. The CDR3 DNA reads TGTGCCAGCTCACCAGGGAGCGAGACCCAGTACTTC. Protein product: CASSPGSETQYF. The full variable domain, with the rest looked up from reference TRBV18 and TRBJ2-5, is NAGVMQNPRHLVRRRGQEARLRCSPMKGHSHVYWYRQLPEEGLKFMVYLQKENIIDESGMPKERFSAEFPKEGPSILRIQQVVRGDSAAYFCASSPGSETQYFGPGTRLLVL.

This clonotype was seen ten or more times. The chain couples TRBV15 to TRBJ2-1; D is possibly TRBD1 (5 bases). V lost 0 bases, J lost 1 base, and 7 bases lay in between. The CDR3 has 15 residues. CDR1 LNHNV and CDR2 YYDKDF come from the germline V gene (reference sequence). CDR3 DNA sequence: TGTGCCACCAGCAGAGATAAGGGGTCCTACAATGAGCAGTTCTTC. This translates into CATSRDKGSYNEQFF.

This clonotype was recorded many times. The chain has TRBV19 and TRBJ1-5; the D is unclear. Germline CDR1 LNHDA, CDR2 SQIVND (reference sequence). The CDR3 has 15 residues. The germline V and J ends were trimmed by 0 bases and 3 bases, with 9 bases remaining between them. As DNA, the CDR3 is TGTGCCAGTAGTATAGACCGGGCCAACAATCAGCCCCAGCATTTT. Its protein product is CASSIDRANNQPQHF.

The CDR3 nucleotides are TGTGCCAGCAGCTTAGTGGGGGAGCCTAACACCGGGGAGCTGTTTTTT. This translates into CASSLVGEPNTGELFF. The chain carries TRBV7-2 and TRBJ2-2; D could derive from TRBD1 or TRBD2 (5 bases each). Germline assignment: CDR1 SGHTA and CDR2 FQGNSA. V was cut by 1 base and J by 2 bases, with 11 bases left in between. The CDR3 runs 16 residues.

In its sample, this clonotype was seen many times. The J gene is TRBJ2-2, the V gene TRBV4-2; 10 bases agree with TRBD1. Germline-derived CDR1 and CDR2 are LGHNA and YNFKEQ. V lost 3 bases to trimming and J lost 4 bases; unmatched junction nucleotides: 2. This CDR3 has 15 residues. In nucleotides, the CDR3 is TGTGCCAGCAGCCAGGGGACAGGGGCCACCGGGGAGCTGTTTTTT. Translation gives CASSQGTGATGELFF.

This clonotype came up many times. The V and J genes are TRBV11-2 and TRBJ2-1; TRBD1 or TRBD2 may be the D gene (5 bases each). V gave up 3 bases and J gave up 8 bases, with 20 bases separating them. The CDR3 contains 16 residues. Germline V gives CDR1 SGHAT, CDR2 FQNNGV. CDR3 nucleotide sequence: TGTGCCAGCAGCTTCCAGATGGAGTCCCGGGACCATGAGCAGTTCTTC. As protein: CASSFQMESRDHEQFF.

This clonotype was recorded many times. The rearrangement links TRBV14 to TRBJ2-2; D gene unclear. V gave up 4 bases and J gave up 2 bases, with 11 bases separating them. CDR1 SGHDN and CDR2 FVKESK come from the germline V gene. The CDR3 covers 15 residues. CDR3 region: CASSLEETNTGELFF. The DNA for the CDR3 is TGTGCCAGCAGCCTCGAGGAGACCAACACCGGGGAGCTGTTTTTT.

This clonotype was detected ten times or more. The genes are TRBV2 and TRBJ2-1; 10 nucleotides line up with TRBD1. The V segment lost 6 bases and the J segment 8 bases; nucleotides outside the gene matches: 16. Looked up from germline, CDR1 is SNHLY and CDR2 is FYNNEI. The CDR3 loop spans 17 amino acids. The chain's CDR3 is CASRATTWDRGYYEQFF. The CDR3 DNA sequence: TGTGCCAGCAGAGCGACCACTTGGGACAGGGGTTACTATGAGCAGTTCTTC.

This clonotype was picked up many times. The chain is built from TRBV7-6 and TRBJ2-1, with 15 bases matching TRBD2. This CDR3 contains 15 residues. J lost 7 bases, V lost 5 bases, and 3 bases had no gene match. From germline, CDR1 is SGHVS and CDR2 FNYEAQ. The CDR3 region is CASSRGTSGGNEQFF. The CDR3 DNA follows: TGTGCCAGCAGCCGCGGGACTAGCGGGGGGAATGAGCAGTTCTTC.

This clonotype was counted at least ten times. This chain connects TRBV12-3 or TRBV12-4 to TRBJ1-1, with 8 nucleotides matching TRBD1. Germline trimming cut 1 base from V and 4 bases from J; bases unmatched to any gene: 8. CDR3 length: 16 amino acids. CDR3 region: CASSLGQGAWGTEAFF. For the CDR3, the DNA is TGTGCCAGCAGTTTAGGGCAGGGGGCGTGGGGCACTGAAGCTTTCTTT.

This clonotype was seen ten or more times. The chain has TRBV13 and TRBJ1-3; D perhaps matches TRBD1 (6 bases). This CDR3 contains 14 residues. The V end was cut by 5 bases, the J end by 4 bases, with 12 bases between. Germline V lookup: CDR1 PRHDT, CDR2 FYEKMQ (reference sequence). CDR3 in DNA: TGTGCCAGCAGCCCCAAGGGGGTCGGAAACACCATATATTTT. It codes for CASSPKGVGNTIYF.

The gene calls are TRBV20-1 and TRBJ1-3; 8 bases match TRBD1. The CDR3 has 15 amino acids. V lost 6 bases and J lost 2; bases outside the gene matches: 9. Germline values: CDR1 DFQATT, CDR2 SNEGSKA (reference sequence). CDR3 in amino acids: CSAMQGAGPGNTIYF. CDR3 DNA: TGCAGTGCCATGCAGGGGGCCGGGCCTGGAAACACCATATATTTT.

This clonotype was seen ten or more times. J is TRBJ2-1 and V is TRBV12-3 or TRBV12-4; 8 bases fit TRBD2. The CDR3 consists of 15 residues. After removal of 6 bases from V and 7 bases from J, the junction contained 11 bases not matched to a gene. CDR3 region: CASSPGRGYQNEQFF. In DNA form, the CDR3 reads TGTGCCAGCAGCCCCGGGAGGGGGTATCAAAATGAGCAGTTCTTC.

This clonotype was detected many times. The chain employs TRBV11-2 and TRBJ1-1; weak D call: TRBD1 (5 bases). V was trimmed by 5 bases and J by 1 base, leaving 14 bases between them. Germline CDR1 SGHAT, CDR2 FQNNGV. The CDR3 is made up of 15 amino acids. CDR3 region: CASSLKGARNTEAFF. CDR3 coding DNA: TGTGCCAGCAGCCTGAAAGGGGCTCGGAACACTGAAGCTTTCTTT.

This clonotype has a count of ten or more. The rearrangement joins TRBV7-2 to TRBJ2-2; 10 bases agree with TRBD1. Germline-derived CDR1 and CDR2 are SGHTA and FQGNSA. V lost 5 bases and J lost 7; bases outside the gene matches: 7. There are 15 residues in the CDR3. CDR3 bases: TGTGCCAGCAGCACCAGGGGACAGGGGCACGGGGAGCTGTTTTTT. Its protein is CASSTRGQGHGELFF.

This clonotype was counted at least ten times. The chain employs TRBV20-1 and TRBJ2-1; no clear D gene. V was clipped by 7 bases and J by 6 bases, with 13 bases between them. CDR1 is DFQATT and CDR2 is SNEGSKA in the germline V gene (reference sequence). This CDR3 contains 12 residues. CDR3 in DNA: TGCAGTGTTACATCCCTCGCCAATGAGCAGTTCTTC. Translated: CSVTSLANEQFF.

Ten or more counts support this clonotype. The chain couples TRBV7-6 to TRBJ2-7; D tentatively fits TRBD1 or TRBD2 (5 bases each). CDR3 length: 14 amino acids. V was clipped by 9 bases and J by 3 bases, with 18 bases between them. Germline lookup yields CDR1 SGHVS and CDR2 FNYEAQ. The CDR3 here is CASSLPGPDYEQYF. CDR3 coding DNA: TGTGCCAGTAGTTTACCGGGGCCAGACTACGAGCAGTACTTC.

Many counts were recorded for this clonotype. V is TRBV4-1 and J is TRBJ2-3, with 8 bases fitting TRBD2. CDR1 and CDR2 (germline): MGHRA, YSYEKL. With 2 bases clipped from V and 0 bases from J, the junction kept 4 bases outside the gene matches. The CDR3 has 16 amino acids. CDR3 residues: CASSQLAGSSTDTQYF. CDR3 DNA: TGCGCCAGCAGCCAATTAGCGGGGAGTAGCACAGATACGCAGTATTTT.